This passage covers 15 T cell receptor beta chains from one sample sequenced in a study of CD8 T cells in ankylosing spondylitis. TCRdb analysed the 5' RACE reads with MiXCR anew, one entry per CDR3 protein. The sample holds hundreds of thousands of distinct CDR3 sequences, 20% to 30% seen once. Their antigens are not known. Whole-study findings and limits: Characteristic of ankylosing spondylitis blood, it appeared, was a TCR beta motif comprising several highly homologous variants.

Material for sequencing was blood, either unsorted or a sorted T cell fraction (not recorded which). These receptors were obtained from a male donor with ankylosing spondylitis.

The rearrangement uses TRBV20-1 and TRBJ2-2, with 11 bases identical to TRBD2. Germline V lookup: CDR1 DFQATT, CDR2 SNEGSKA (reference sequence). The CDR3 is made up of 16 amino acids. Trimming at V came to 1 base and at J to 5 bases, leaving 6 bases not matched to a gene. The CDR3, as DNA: TGCAGTGCTAGAGGCCTAGCGGGAGGTGGGACCGGGGAGCTGTTTTTT. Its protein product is CSARGLAGGGTGELFF.

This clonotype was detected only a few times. The CDR3 region is CASSQGVRETQYF. Here the CDR3 DNA reads TGTGCCAGTTCACAGGGAGTAAGGGAGACCCAGTACTTC. This chain joins TRBV6-1 and TRBJ2-5, with D perhaps matching TRBD1 (6 bases). Germline V gene sequence: CDR1 MNHNS, CDR2 SASEGT. The V end lost 9 bases, the J end lost 5 bases, and 16 bases lay between the germline ends. The CDR3 has 13 residues.

The CDR3, as DNA: TGTGCCAGCAGTTTAGCCGACCCCACTGAAGCTTTCTTT. It encodes CASSLADPTEAFF. The chain employs TRBV12-3 or TRBV12-4 and TRBJ1-1; D remains ambiguous. CDR3 length equals 13 residues. Trimming took 0 bases from V and 4 from J, leaving 6 bases between them.

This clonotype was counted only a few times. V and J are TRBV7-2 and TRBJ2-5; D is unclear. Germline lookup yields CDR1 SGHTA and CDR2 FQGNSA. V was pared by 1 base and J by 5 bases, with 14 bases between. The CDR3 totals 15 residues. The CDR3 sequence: CASSLGWKGKETQYF. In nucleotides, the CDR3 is TGTGCCAGCAGCTTAGGCTGGAAAGGGAAGGAGACCCAGTACTTC.

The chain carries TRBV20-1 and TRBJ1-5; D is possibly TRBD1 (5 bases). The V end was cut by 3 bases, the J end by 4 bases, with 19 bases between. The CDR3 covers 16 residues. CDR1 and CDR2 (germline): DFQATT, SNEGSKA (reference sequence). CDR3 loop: CSARATWDGKNQPQHF. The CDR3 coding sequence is TGCAGTGCTAGGGCGACGTGGGACGGCAAAAATCAGCCCCAGCATTTT.

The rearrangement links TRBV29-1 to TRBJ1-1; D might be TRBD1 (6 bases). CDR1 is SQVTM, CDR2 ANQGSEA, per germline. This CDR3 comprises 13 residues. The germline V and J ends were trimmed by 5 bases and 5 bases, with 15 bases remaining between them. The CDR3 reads CSVNRDEGTEAFF. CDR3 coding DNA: TGCAGCGTTAACAGGGACGAGGGAACTGAAGCTTTCTTT.

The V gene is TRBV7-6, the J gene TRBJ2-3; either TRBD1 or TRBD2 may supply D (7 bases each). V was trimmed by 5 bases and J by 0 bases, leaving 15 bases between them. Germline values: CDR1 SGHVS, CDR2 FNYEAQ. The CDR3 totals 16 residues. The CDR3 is CASSPQGGTSTDTQYF. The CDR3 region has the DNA TGTGCCAGCAGCCCCCAGGGGGGGACTAGCACAGATACGCAGTATTTT. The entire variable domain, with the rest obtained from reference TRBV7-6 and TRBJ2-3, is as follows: GAGVSQSPRYKVTKRGQDVALRCDPISGHVSLYWYRQALGQGPEFLTYFNYEAQQDKSGLPNDRFSAERPEGSISTLTIQRTEQRDSAMYRCASSPQGGTSTDTQYFGPGTRLTVL.

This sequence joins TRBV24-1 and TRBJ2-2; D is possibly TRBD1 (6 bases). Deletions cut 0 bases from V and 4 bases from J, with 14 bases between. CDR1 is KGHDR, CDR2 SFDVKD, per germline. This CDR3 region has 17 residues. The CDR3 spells CATSDLRGQGSTGELFF. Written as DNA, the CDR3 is TGTGCCACCAGTGATTTGCGGGGACAAGGGTCCACCGGGGAGCTGTTTTTT.

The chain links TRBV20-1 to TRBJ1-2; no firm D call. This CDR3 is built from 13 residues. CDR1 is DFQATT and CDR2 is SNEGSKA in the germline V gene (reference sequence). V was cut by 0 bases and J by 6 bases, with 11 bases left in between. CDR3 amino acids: CSARDWGGNGYTF. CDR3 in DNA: TGCAGTGCTAGAGATTGGGGAGGGAATGGCTACACCTTC.

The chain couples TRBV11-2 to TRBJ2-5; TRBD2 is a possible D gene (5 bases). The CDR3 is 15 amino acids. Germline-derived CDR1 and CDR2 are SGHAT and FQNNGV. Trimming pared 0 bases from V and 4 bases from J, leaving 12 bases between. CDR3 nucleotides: TGTGCCAGCAGCTTAGATGGTCTAGCAGGAGAGACCCAGTACTTC. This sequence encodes CASSLDGLAGETQYF. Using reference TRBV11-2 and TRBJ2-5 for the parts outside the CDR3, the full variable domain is EAGVAQSPRYKIIEKRQSVAFWCNPISGHATLYWYQQILGQGPKLLIQFQNNGVVDDSQLPKDRFSAERLKGVDSTLKIQPAKLEDSAVYLCASSLDGLAGETQYFGPGTRLLVL.

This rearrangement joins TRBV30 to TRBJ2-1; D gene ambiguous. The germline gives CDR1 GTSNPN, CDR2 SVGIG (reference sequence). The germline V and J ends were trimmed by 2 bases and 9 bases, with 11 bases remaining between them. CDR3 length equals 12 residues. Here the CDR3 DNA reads TGTGCCTGGAGTCCTCCGACGGTTGAGCAGTTCTTC. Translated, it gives CAWSPPTVEQFF.

The CDR3 sequence is CSAPQPPGQETQYF. CDR3 sequence (DNA): TGCAGTGCCCCCCAACCGCCAGGTCAAGAGACCCAGTACTTC. The chain carries TRBV20-1 and TRBJ2-5; no clear D gene. This CDR3 has 14 amino acids. CDR1 is DFQATT and CDR2 is SNEGSKA in the germline V gene (reference sequence). V was cut by 6 bases and J by 2 bases, with 16 bases left in between.

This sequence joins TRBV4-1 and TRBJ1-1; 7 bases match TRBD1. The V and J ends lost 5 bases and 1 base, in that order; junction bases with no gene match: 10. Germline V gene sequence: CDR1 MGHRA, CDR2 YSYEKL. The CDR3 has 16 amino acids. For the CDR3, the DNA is TGCGCCAGCAGCTCCCCGTCGGGACAGAAGAACACTGAAGCTTTCTTT. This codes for CASSSPSGQKNTEAFF.

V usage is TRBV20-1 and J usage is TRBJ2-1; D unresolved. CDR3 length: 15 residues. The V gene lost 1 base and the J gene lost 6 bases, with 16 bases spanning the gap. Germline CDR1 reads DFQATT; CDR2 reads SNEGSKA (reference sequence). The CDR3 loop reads CSARVRPQPFNEQFF. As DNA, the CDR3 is TGCAGTGCTAGAGTTCGACCACAACCCTTCAATGAGCAGTTCTTC.

CDR3 protein: CSAQGWVGYTDTQYF. CDR3 in DNA: TGCAGTGCCCAAGGGTGGGTAGGCTACACAGATACGCAGTATTTT. This chain uses TRBV20-1 with TRBJ2-3; D is undetermined. CDR3 size: 15 residues. V was shortened by 6 bases and J by 2 bases, with 18 bases between the two germline ends. Germline V lookup: CDR1 DFQATT, CDR2 SNEGSKA (reference sequence).